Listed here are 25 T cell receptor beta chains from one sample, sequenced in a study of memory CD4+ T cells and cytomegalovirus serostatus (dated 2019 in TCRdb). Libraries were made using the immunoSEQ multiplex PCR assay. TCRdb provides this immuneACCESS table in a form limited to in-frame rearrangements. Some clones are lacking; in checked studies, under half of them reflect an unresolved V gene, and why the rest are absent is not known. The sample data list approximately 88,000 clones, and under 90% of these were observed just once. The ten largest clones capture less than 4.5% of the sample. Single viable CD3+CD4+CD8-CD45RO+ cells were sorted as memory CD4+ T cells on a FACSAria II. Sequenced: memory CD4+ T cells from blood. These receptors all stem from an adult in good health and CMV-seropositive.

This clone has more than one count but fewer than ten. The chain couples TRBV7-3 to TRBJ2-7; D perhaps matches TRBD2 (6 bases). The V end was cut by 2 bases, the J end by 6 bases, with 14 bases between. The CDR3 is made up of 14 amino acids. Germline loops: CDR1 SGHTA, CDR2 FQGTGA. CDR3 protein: CASSLSPGVGEQYF. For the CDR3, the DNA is TGTGCCAGCAGCTTATCACCGGGAGTGGGCGAGCAGTACTTC.

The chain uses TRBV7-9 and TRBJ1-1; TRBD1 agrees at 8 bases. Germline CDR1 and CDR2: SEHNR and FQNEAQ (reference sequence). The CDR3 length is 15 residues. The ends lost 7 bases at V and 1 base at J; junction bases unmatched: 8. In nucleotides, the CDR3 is TGTGCCAGCATCAGGACAGGGATAGCGAACACTGAAGCTTTCTTT. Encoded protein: CASIRTGIANTEAFF.

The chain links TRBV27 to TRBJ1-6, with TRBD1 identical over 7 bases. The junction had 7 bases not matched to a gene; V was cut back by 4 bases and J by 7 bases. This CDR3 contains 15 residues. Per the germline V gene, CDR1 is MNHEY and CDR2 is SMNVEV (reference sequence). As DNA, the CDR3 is TGTGCCAGCAGTTCGGGCAGGGGGAGGAATTCACCCCTCCACTTT. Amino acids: CASSSGRGRNSPLHF.

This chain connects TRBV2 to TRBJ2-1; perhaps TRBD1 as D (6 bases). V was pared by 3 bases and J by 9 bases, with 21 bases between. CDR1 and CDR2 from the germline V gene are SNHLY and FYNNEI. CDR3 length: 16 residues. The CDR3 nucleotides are TGTGCCAGCAGTGAGGGACACCGGACCCCCTCAGGTGAGCAGTTCTTC. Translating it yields CASSEGHRTPSGEQFF.

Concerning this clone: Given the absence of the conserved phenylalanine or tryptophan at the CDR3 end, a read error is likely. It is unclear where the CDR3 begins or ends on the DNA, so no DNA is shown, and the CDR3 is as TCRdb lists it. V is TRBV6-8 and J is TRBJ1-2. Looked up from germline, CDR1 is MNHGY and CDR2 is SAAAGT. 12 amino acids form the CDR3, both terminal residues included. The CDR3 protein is CASSYSTMWGWA.

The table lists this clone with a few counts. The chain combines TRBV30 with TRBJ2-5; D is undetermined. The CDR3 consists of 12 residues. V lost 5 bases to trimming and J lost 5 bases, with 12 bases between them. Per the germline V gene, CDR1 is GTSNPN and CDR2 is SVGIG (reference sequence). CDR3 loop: CAWAPHEETQYF. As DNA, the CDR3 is TGTGCCTGGGCCCCGCACGAGGAGACCCAGTACTTC. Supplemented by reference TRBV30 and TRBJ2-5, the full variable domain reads SQTIHQWPATLVQPVGSPLSLECTVEGTSNPNLYWYRQAAGRGLQLLFYSVGIGQISSEVPQNLSASRPQDRQFILSSKKLLLSDSGFYLCAWAPHEETQYFGPGTRLLVL.

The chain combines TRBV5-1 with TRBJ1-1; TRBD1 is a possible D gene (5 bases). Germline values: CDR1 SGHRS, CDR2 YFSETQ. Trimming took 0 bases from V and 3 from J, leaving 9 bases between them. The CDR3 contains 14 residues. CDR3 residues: CASSLARGDTEAFF. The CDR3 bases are TGCGCCAGCAGCTTGGCCCGGGGGGACACTGAAGCTTTCTTT.

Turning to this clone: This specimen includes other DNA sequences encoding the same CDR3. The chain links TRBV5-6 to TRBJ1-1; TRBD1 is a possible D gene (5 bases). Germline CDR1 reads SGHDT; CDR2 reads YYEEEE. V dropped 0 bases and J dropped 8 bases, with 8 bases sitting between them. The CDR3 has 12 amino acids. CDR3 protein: CASSLGRTEAFF. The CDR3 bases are TGTGCCAGCAGCTTGGGCAGGACAGAAGCTTTCTTT.

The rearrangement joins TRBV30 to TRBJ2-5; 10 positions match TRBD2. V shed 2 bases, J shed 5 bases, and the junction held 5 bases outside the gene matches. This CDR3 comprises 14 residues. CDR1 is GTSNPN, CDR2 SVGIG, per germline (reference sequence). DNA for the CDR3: TGTGCCTGGAGTTCGAGCGGGAGGGGGGAGACCCAGTACTTC. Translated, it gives CAWSSSGRGETQYF.

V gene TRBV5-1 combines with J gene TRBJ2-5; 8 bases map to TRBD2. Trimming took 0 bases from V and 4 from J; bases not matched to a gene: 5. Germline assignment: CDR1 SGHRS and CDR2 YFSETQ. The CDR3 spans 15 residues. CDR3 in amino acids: CASSLAGGPGETQYF. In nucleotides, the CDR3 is TGCGCCAGCAGCTTGGCGGGAGGGCCGGGAGAGACCCAGTACTTC.

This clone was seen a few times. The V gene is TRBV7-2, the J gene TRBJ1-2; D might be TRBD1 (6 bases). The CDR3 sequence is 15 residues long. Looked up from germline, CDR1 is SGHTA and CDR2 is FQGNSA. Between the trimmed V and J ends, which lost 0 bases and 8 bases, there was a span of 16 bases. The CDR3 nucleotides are TGTGCCAGCAGCTTAGCTCTAAACCAGGGGCAGGGCTACACCTTC. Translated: CASSLALNQGQGYTF.

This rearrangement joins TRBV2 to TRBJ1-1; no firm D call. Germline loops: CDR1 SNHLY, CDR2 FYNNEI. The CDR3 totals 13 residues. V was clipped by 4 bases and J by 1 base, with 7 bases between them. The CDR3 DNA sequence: TGTGCCAGCAGTGTCGGTGGGAACACTGAAGCTTTCTTT. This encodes CASSVGGNTEAFF.

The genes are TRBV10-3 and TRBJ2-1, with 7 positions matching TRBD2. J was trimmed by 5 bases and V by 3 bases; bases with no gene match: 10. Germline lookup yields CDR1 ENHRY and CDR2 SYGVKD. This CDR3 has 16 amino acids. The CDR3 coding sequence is TGTGCCATCAGTGAATCGCTAGGCCTAGCGGACAATGAGCAGTTCTTC. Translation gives CAISESLGLADNEQFF.

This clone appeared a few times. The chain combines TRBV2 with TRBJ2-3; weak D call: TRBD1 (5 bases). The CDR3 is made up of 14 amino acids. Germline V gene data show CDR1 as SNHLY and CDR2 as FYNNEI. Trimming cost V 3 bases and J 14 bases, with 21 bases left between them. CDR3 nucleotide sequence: TGTGCCAGCAGTGATAGTTTTGGGCTAGGGGAAATGTATTTT. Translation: CASSDSFGLGEMYF.

The CDR3 DNA sequence: TGTGCCCGGTACTGCGAGCAGTACTTC. It translates to CARYCEQYF. V gene TRBV7-2 combines with J gene TRBJ2-7; no definite D call. Germline assignment: CDR1 SGHTA and CDR2 FQGNSA. The CDR3 spans 9 residues. The ends were cut back, 11 bases at V and 6 bases at J, with 8 bases in the middle.

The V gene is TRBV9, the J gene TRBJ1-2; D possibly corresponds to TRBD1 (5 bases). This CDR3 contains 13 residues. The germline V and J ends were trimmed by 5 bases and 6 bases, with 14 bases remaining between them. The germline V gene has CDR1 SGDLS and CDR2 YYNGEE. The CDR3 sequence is CASRKAGSNGYTF. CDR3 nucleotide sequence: TGTGCCAGCAGGAAGGCAGGGTCAAATGGCTACACCTTC. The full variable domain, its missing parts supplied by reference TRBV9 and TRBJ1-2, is DSGVTQTPKHLITATGQRVTLRCSPRSGDLSVYWYQQSLDQGLQFLIQYYNGEERAKGNILERFSAQQFPDLHSELNLSSLELGDSALYFCASRKAGSNGYTFGSGTRLTVV.

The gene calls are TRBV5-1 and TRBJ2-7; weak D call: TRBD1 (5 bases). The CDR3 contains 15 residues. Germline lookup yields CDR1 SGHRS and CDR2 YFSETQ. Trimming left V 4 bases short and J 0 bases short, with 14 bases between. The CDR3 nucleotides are TGCGCCAGCAGCCCGGGCCAGGGCCTCTCCTACGAGCAGTACTTC. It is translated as CASSPGQGLSYEQYF.

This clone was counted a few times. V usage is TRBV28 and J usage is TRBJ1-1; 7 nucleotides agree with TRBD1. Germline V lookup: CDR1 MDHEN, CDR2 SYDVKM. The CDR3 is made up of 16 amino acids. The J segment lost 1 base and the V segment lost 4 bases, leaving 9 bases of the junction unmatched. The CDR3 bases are TGTGCCAGCAGTTCCCAATCCGGGACAGAGAACACTGAAGCTTTCTTT. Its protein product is CASSSQSGTENTEAFF.

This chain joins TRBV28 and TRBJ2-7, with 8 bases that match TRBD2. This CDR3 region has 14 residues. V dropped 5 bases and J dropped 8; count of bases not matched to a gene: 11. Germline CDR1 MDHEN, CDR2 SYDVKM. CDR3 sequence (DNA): TGTGCCAGCAGTACACCGGGACTAGAGATTAAGCAGTACTTC. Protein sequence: CASSTPGLEIKQYF.

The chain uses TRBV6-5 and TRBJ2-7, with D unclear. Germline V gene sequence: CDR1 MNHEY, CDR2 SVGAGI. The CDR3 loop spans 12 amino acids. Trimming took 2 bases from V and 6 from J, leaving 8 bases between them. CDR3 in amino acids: CASSYAGREQYF. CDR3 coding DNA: TGTGCCAGCAGTTACGCCGGGCGCGAGCAGTACTTC.

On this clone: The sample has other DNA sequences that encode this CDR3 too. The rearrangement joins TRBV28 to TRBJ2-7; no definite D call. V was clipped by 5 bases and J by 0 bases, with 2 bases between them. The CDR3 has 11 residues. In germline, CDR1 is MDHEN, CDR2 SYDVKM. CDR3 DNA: TGTGCCAGCAGTAGCTCCTACGAGCAGTACTTC. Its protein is CASSSSYEQYF. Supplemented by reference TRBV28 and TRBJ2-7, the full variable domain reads DVKVTQSSRYLVKRTGEKVFLECVQDMDHENMFWYRQDPGLGLRLIYFSYDVKMKEKGDIPEGYSVSREKKERFSLILESASTNQTSMYLCASSSSYEQYFGPGTRLTVT.

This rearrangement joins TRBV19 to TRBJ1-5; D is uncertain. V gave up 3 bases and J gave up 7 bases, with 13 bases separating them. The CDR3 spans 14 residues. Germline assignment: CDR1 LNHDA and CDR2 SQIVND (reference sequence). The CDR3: CASSMPRPDQPQHF. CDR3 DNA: TGTGCCAGTAGTATGCCACGGCCGGACCAGCCCCAGCATTTT.

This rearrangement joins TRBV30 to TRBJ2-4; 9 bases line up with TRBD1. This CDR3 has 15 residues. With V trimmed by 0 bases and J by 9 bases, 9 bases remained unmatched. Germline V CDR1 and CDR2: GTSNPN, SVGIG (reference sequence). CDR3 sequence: CAWSVDRGWASIQYF. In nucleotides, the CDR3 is TGTGCCTGGAGTGTCGACAGGGGGTGGGCGAGCATTCAGTACTTC.

The CDR3 region has the DNA TGTGCCAGCAGCATTAAAAGGGGGACTGCTCAAGAGACCCAGTACTTC. Its translation: CASSIKRGTAQETQYF. J is TRBJ2-5 and V is TRBV21-1. TRBV21-1 is described as a pseudogene. This CDR3 has 16 amino acids.

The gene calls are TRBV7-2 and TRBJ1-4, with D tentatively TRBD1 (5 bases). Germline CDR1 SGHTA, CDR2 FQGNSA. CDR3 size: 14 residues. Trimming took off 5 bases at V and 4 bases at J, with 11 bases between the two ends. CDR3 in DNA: TGTGCCAGCAGCCCGGGACGGTTTAATGAAAAACTGTTTTTT. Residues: CASSPGRFNEKLFF.